The 24 T cell receptor beta chains in this list originate from one sample, sequenced in a study of neurological immune-mediated disorders. TCRdb reprocessed the 5' RACE reads via MiXCR and lists one record per CDR3 protein. The sample records approximately 65,000 distinct CDR3 sequences, around 5.1% being singletons. Sequencing used PBMCs. The receptors stem from a human donor with multiple sclerosis. The donor label of this sample is uncertain.

This clonotype showed up many times. The chain has TRBV21-1 and TRBJ2-3; the DNA was not compared with TRBD2, the D call given in the table. TRBV21-1 is deemed a pseudogene. The CDR3 runs 11 residues. The DNA of the CDR3 is TGTGCCAGCACCCGAGGGGATACGCAGTATTTT. Protein: CASTRGDTQYF.

This clonotype occurred many times. V gene TRBV15 combines with J gene TRBJ2-2, with 11 bases identical to TRBD2. This CDR3 has 17 residues. After removal of 4 bases from V and 7 bases from J, the junction contained 11 bases not matched to a gene. From germline, CDR1 is LNHNV and CDR2 YYDKDF (reference sequence). As DNA, the CDR3 is TGTGCCACCAGCACCCTTAGCGGGGGGGCACGGGTCGGGGAGCTGTTTTTT. Its translation is CATSTLSGGARVGELFF.

This clonotype was detected ten times or more. V gene TRBV2 combines with J gene TRBJ1-4, with D perhaps TRBD1 (5 bases). The CDR3 totals 12 residues. Germline values: CDR1 SNHLY, CDR2 FYNNEI. Trimming cost V 8 bases and J 6 bases, with 10 bases left between them. CDR3: CASQGFDEKLFF. The CDR3 DNA sequence: TGTGCCAGCCAGGGTTTCGATGAAAAACTGTTTTTT.

In DNA, the CDR3 is TGTGCCAGCAGCTCGGGACTAGCGTACGACGGGGAGCTGTTTTTT. It translates to CASSSGLAYDGELFF. The chain couples TRBV6-2 or TRBV6-3 to TRBJ2-2; 10 nucleotides line up with TRBD2. The germline V gene has CDR1 MNHEY and CDR2 SVGEGT. CDR3 length: 15 amino acids. With V trimmed by 6 bases and J by 7 bases, 8 bases remained unmatched.

This clonotype has ten or more counts. The rearrangement joins TRBV5-1 to TRBJ2-1; TRBD1 matches at 11 bases. V gave up 2 bases and J gave up 9 bases; unmatched junction bases: 7. CDR1 and CDR2 from the germline V gene are SGHRS and YFSETQ. The CDR3 consists of 15 residues. CDR3 in amino acids: CASSFQGQGAGEQFF. CDR3 DNA sequence: TGCGCCAGCAGCTTCCAAGGACAGGGGGCAGGTGAGCAGTTCTTC.

This clonotype was seen repeatedly, ten times or more. The chain joins TRBV12-3 or TRBV12-4 to TRBJ1-5; D is unclear. V shed 5 bases and J shed 2 bases, with 10 bases lying between them. The CDR3 sequence is 14 residues long. As DNA, the CDR3 is TGTGCCAGCAGTCCCCACGGGGGCAATCAGCCCCAGCATTTT. It specifies CASSPHGGNQPQHF.

Many counts were recorded for this clonotype. The chain carries TRBV4-1 and TRBJ2-1; TRBD2 matches 8 bases. There are 14 residues in the CDR3. V was clipped by 4 bases and J by 9 bases; unmatched bases: 8. Per germline, CDR1 MGHRA and CDR2 YSYEKL. This CDR3 is CASSPGGAVGEQFF. In DNA form, the CDR3 reads TGCGCCAGCAGCCCGGGGGGGGCGGTGGGTGAGCAGTTCTTC.

Many counts were recorded for this clonotype. The rearrangement uses TRBV15 and TRBJ1-1; the D is unclear. Germline V gene sequence: CDR1 LNHNV, CDR2 YYDKDF (reference sequence). V shed 0 bases and J shed 5 bases, with 4 bases lying between them. The CDR3 loop spans 12 amino acids. CDR3 sequence (DNA): TGTGCCACCAGCAGAGACCAAACTGAAGCTTTCTTT. The encoded protein is CATSRDQTEAFF.

This clonotype has at least ten counts. J is TRBJ2-7 and V is TRBV6-6, with D tentatively TRBD2 (5 bases). V lost 4 bases and J lost 3, with 16 bases in between. The CDR3 runs to 15 residues. Germline values: CDR1 MNHNY, CDR2 SVGAGI (reference sequence). CDR3: CASSSRLGELYEQYF. The CDR3 region has the DNA TGTGCCAGCAGTTCCCGACTGGGAGAGCTCTACGAGCAGTACTTC.

This clonotype was counted many times. The genes are TRBV5-1 and TRBJ2-3, with D perhaps assigned TRBD1 or TRBD2 (5 bases each). Germline lookup yields CDR1 SGHRS and CDR2 YFSETQ. This CDR3 is built from 13 residues. The V end lost 4 bases, the J end lost 6 bases, and 12 bases lay between the germline ends. CDR3 sequence (DNA): TGCGCCAGCAGCGGGGGAACAAAGGATACGCAGTATTTT. This codes for CASSGGTKDTQYF.

This clonotype occurred a few times. The J gene is TRBJ2-1, the V gene TRBV4-1, with D tentatively TRBD2 (7 bases). CDR1 and CDR2 from the germline V gene are MGHRA and YSYEKL. This CDR3 spans 19 amino acids. The V end lost 4 bases, the J end lost 4 bases, and 26 bases lay between the germline ends. The CDR3 DNA is TGCGCCAGCAGCCGCCCCCGCGGGGGCGTGAGAGGTGGTTACAATGAGCAGTTCTTC. Amino acid sequence: CASSRPRGGVRGGYNEQFF.

This clonotype was observed many times. The rearrangement uses TRBV5-1 and TRBJ2-5; 7 bases align to TRBD1. The CDR3 spans 13 residues. Germline V CDR1 and CDR2: SGHRS, YFSETQ. V shed 4 bases and J 7 bases; nucleotides not matched to a gene: 7. Written as DNA, the CDR3 is TGCGCCAGCAGCGACGACAGGGCGGGGACCCAGTACTTC. This codes for CASSDDRAGTQYF.

The chain recombines TRBV6-5 with TRBJ2-1; 10 nucleotides agree with TRBD2. The CDR3 is 16 amino acids. Germline loops: CDR1 MNHEY, CDR2 SVGAGI. J was trimmed by 2 bases and V by 2 bases; bases with no gene match: 3. The CDR3 DNA follows: TGTGCCAGCAGTTACGGGACTAGCGAGCCCTACAATGAGCAGTTCTTC. Translation gives CASSYGTSEPYNEQFF.

This clonotype was recorded at least ten times. The V call is TRBV9, the J call TRBJ2-3, with D perhaps TRBD1 or TRBD2 (6 bases each). Trimming removed 0 bases from V and 2 bases from J, with 13 bases in between. Germline assignment: CDR1 SGDLS and CDR2 YYNGEE. The CDR3 spans 16 residues. The CDR3 sequence: CASSVVGGPYTDTQYF. CDR3 nucleotides: TGTGCCAGCAGCGTAGTAGGGGGGCCCTACACAGATACGCAGTATTTT.

This clonotype was seen ten or more times. V usage is TRBV20-1 and J usage is TRBJ2-1; D unresolved. Germline assignment: CDR1 DFQATT and CDR2 SNEGSKA (reference sequence). Trimming removed 1 base at V and 4 bases at J, with 17 bases between. The CDR3 sequence is 16 residues long. In DNA form, the CDR3 reads TGCAGTGCTAGAGTTCCCCGGACGACCAATTACAATGAGCAGTTCTTC. Translated, it gives CSARVPRTTNYNEQFF.

This clonotype has at least ten counts. V gene TRBV7-8 combines with J gene TRBJ2-1, with 8 bases identical to TRBD1. Germline loops: CDR1 SGHVS, CDR2 FQNEAQ. V was pared by 5 bases and J by 5 bases, with 11 bases of the junction left unmatched. The CDR3 is made up of 16 amino acids. The CDR3 loop reads CASSIHQGAPNNEQFF. In DNA form, the CDR3 reads TGTGCCAGCAGCATCCACCAGGGGGCGCCTAACAATGAGCAGTTCTTC.

This clonotype was seen many times. CDR3 sequence (DNA): TGCAGTGCTAGCAGGGGGACTGGAAACACCATATATTTT. It yields the protein CSASRGTGNTIYF. V usage is TRBV20-1 and J usage is TRBJ1-3; 7 nucleotides match TRBD1. Germline-derived CDR1 and CDR2 are DFQATT and SNEGSKA (reference sequence). J lost 2 bases, V lost 3 bases, and 1 base had no gene match. This CDR3 has 13 residues.

The sample holds many counts of this clonotype. This chain joins TRBV5-5 and TRBJ2-3, with TRBD2 matching 12 bases. The CDR3 covers 16 residues. In germline, CDR1 is SGHKS, CDR2 YYEKEE (reference sequence). J gave up 7 bases and V 1 base, and 7 bases lay outside the gene matches. The chain's CDR3 is CASSLIGLAGIYTQYF. The CDR3, as DNA: TGTGCCAGCAGCTTGATCGGACTAGCGGGGATATATACGCAGTATTTT. Supplemented by reference TRBV5-5 and TRBJ2-3, the full variable domain reads DAGVTQSPTHLIKTRGQQVTLRCSPISGHKSVSWYQQVLGQGPQFIFQYYEKEERGRGNFPDRFSARQFPNYSSELNVNALLLGDSALYLCASSLIGLAGIYTQYFGPGTRLTVL.

There are a few counts of this clonotype. CDR3: CASSSLTRNYGYTF. The CDR3 DNA reads TGCGCCAGCAGCTCCCTGACTCGTAACTATGGCTACACCTTC. V gene TRBV5-1 combines with J gene TRBJ1-2; D ambiguous. Trimming cost V 3 bases and J 1 base, with 10 bases left between them. The CDR3 has 14 amino acids. The germline gives CDR1 SGHRS, CDR2 YFSETQ.

This clonotype occurred many times. The V gene is TRBV5-1, the J gene TRBJ1-5; D uncertain. Germline V CDR1 and CDR2: SGHRS, YFSETQ. CDR3 length: 14 residues. The V and J ends lost 5 bases and 0 bases respectively, with 9 bases between them. CDR3 sequence: CASSLDNSNQPQHF. In DNA form, the CDR3 reads TGCGCCAGCAGTTTAGACAATAGCAATCAGCCCCAGCATTTT.

This clonotype was detected many times. The chain couples TRBV6-5 to TRBJ1-2, with 9 bases identical to TRBD1. Per the germline V gene, CDR1 is MNHEY and CDR2 is SVGAGI. The junction had 4 bases not matched to a gene; V was cut back by 4 bases and J by 4 bases. The CDR3 runs to 14 residues. The CDR3 DNA sequence: TGTGCCAGCAGTTTGCGGGACAGGGTCTATGGCTACACCTTC. As protein: CASSLRDRVYGYTF.

The chain joins TRBV14 to TRBJ1-2; D unclear. The CDR3 is 15 amino acids. V was trimmed by 4 bases and J by 4 bases, leaving 16 bases between them. Germline V CDR1 and CDR2: SGHDN, FVKESK. CDR3 in amino acids: CASSRGIPILYGYTF. CDR3 nucleotide sequence: TGTGCCAGCAGCCGCGGGATTCCAATTCTCTATGGCTACACCTTC.

This clonotype has ten or more counts. The chain joins TRBV4-1 to TRBJ2-2; maybe TRBD2 (6 bases). Between the trimmed V and J ends, which lost 1 base and 4 bases, there was a span of 16 bases. From germline, CDR1 is MGHRA and CDR2 YSYEKL. The CDR3 length is 17 residues. CDR3 nucleotide sequence: TGCGCCAGCAGCCAAGGGTCGGGGGTATTAGGCACCGGGGAGCTGTTTTTT. This gives the protein CASSQGSGVLGTGELFF.

The table lists this clonotype with many counts. This sequence joins TRBV20-1 and TRBJ2-3, with 8 bases aligning to TRBD1. Germline lookup yields CDR1 DFQATT and CDR2 SNEGSKA (reference sequence). CDR3 size: 15 residues. Losses at the gene ends were 5 bases for V and 3 bases for J; bases not matched to a gene: 10. In DNA form, the CDR3 reads TGCAGTGCTTTCACGACAGGGGACAAGACAGATACGCAGTATTTT. It yields the protein CSAFTTGDKTDTQYF.